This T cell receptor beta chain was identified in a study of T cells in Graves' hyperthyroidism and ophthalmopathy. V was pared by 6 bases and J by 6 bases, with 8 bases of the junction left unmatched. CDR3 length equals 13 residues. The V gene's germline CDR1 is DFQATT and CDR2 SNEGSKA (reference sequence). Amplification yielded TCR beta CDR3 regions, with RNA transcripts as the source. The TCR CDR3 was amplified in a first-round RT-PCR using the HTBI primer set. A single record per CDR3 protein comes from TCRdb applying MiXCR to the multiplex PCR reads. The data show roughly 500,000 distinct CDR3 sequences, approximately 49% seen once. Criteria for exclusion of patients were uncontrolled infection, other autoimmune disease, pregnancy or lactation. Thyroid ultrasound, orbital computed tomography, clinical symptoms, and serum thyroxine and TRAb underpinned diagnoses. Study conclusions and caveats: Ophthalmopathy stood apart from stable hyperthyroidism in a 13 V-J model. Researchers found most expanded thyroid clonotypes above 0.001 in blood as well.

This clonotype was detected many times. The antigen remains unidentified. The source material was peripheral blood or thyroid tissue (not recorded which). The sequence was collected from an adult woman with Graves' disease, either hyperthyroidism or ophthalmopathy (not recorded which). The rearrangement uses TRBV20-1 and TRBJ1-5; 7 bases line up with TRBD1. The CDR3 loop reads CSALGTVSQPQHF. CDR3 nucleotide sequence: TGCAGTGCCCTAGGGACAGTCTCTCAGCCCCAGCATTTT.